This T cell receptor (beta chain) was documented in a study of OX40 agonist ivuxolimab in advanced cancers. Germline assignment: CDR1 ENHRY and CDR2 SYGVKD. CDR3 size: 14 residues. Generated by immunoSEQ multiplex PCR, the TCRdb table keeps only in-frame clones and is missing some. The sample includes under 25,000 clones, 80% to 85% of them seen just once. The chain links TRBV10-3 to TRBJ2-5; D could derive from TRBD1 or TRBD2 (5 bases each). The DNA end is a closer match to TRBJ2-7, so the J assignment may be wrong. This specimen was CD4+ or CD8+ T cells sorted from blood, taken in a trial of the OX40 agonist ivuxolimab. The receptor was derived from an adult with an advanced solid tumor such as melanoma, head and neck, liver or kidney cancer. The CDR3 nucleotides are TGTGCCATAACGACCGGGACCAACGCCTACGAGCAGTACTTC. Its protein product is CAITTGTNAYEQYF.